A single sample is the source of the 28 T cell receptor beta chains below, sequenced in a study of cytomegalovirus exposure and HLA in healthy donors. The PCR used 60 Vbeta and 13 Jbeta primers. The table came from immunoSEQ multiplex PCR; TCRdb's copy has only in-frame clones and leaves some out. The data hold roughly 190,000 clones, with more than 65% observed a single time. The specimen was PBMCs. The receptors stem from a middle-aged man in good health and CMV-seropositive.

The chain uses TRBV10-3 and TRBJ2-2; 9 nucleotides align to TRBD1. This CDR3 spans 14 amino acids. V shed 10 bases and J 3 bases; nucleotides not matched to a gene: 6. Per the germline V gene, CDR1 is ENHRY and CDR2 is SYGVKD. For the CDR3, the DNA is TGTGCCACCCGGGACAGGGTCGACACCGGGGAGCTGTTTTTT. Translating gives CATRDRVDTGELFF.

The chain carries TRBV6-6 and TRBJ2-5, with 7 bases aligning to TRBD1. Unmatched junction bases numbered 4, after V lost 4 bases and J lost 2 bases. The CDR3 is made up of 14 amino acids. CDR1 and CDR2 (germline): MNHNY, SVGAGI (reference sequence). The CDR3 sequence: CASSSGQSQETQYF. The CDR3 DNA sequence: TGTGCCAGCAGTTCGGGACAGTCTCAAGAGACCCAGTACTTC.

This clone was found once. The V gene is TRBV7-2, the J gene TRBJ1-1; D gene uncertain. V was clipped by 5 bases and J by 11 bases, with 18 bases between them. Germline CDR1 is SGHTA and CDR2 is FQGNSA. This CDR3 is built from 13 residues. The CDR3 loop is CASSPEAAGTAFF. The CDR3 nucleotides read TGTGCCAGCAGCCCGGAGGCCGCGGGTACGGCTTTCTTT. The full variable domain, in which reference TRBV7-2 and TRBJ1-1 provide the parts outside the CDR3, is GAGVSQSPSNKVTEKGKDVELRCDPISGHTALYWYRQSLGQGLEFLIYFQGNSAPDKSGLPSDRFSAERTGGSVSTLTIQRTQQEDSAVYLCASSPEAAGTAFFGQGTRLTVV.

The chain is built from TRBV19 and TRBJ2-3; 9 nucleotides match TRBD1. The ends lost 6 bases at V and 1 base at J; junction bases unmatched: 5. Germline values: CDR1 LNHDA, CDR2 SQIVND (reference sequence). The CDR3 is 15 residues long. The CDR3 region is CASSLDRGRTDTQYF. Here the CDR3 DNA reads TGTGCCAGTAGCTTGGACAGGGGACGCACAGATACGCAGTATTTT.

There are a few counts of this clone. DNA for the CDR3: TGTGCCAGCAGCTTGTCGAGTTCAGATACGCAGTATTTT. This encodes CASSLSSSDTQYF. The V and J genes are TRBV5-8 and TRBJ2-3; D remains unclear. Trimming left V 1 base short and J 4 bases short, with 7 bases between. This CDR3 has 13 amino acids. Germline CDR1 is SGHTS and CDR2 is YDEGEE.

The chain is built from TRBV6-6 and TRBJ2-3; tentatively, D is TRBD2 (7 bases). The germline V gene encodes CDR1 MNHNY and CDR2 SVGAGI (reference sequence). This CDR3 spans 15 amino acids. V lost 0 bases and J lost 6, with 13 bases in between. The CDR3 reads CASSYSEGGGDTQYF. CDR3 sequence (DNA): TGTGCCAGCAGTTACTCTGAGGGAGGGGGGGATACGCAGTATTTT.

The rearrangement joins TRBV5-1 to TRBJ1-1; D unclear. This CDR3 region has 13 residues. Germline-derived CDR1 and CDR2 are SGHRS and YFSETQ. The V and J ends lost 4 bases and 2 bases respectively, with 9 bases between them. CDR3 DNA sequence: TGCGCCAGCAGCCAAAACTTAAACACTGAAGCTTTCTTT. Encoded protein: CASSQNLNTEAFF.

The chain has TRBV28 and TRBJ2-4; possibly TRBD1 for D (6 bases). This CDR3 contains 16 residues. Germline V gene sequence: CDR1 MDHEN, CDR2 SYDVKM. V lost 2 bases and J 0 bases, leaving 11 bases between the germline ends. This CDR3 is CASSLVGTLAKNIQYF. In DNA form, the CDR3 reads TGTGCCAGCAGTTTAGTGGGGACACTAGCCAAAAACATTCAGTACTTC. Full variable domain (missing parts from reference TRBV28 and TRBJ2-4): DVKVTQSSRYLVKRTGEKVFLECVQDMDHENMFWYRQDPGLGLRLIYFSYDVKMKEKGDIPEGYSVSREKKERFSLILESASTNQTSMYLCASSLVGTLAKNIQYFGAGTRLSVL.

The V and J genes are TRBV5-6 and TRBJ2-7; TRBD2 agrees at 10 bases. V was clipped by 4 bases and J by 4 bases; unmatched bases: 17. In germline, CDR1 is SGHDT, CDR2 YYEEEE. The CDR3 has 18 residues. The CDR3 here is CASSPSGKISGRPYEQYF. For the CDR3, the DNA is TGTGCCAGCAGCCCCTCCGGGAAAATTAGCGGGAGGCCGTACGAGCAGTACTTC.

The chain employs TRBV19 and TRBJ2-7, with a possible D match to TRBD1 (5 bases). The germline V gene has CDR1 LNHDA and CDR2 SQIVND (reference sequence). V shed 3 bases and J shed 6 bases, with 12 bases lying between them. CDR3 size: 13 residues. The CDR3 DNA reads as TGTGCCAGTAGTATCCGACAGACACTCGAGCAGTACTTC. Protein sequence: CASSIRQTLEQYF.

The V call is TRBV28, the J call TRBJ2-1; 11 bases are a match to TRBD2. This CDR3 has 14 amino acids. Losses at the gene ends were 3 bases for V and 9 bases for J; bases not matched to a gene: 4. Germline loops: CDR1 MDHEN, CDR2 SYDVKM. The CDR3 DNA reads TGTGCCAGCAGTTTGGGACTAGCGGCGAGTGAGCAGTTCTTC. Translating it yields CASSLGLAASEQFF.

The chain has TRBV7-3 and TRBJ1-1; 8 positions agree with TRBD1. This CDR3 comprises 17 residues. V was pared by 1 base and J by 0 bases, with 7 bases of the junction left unmatched. Germline assignment: CDR1 SGHTA and CDR2 FQGTGA. The CDR3: CASSLKGRGPMNTEAFF. DNA for the CDR3: TGTGCCAGCAGCTTAAAGGGCAGGGGGCCTATGAACACTGAAGCTTTCTTT.

The chain employs TRBV11-3 and TRBJ2-1; perhaps TRBD2 as D (5 bases). V lost 5 bases and J 9 bases, leaving 14 bases between the germline ends. The CDR3 sequence is 13 residues long. Germline V gene data show CDR1 as SGHNT and CDR2 as YENEEA. The CDR3, as DNA: TGTGCCAGCAGCATCGACCCCGAGGGTGAGCAGTTCTTC. It translates to CASSIDPEGEQFF.

The chain combines TRBV10-3 with TRBJ1-5; no clear D. The germline V and J ends were trimmed by 4 bases and 2 bases, with 9 bases remaining between them. Germline CDR1 reads ENHRY; CDR2 reads SYGVKD. CDR3 length equals 14 residues. CDR3 in amino acids: CAISGGIGNQPQHF. The CDR3 region has the DNA TGTGCCATCAGTGGAGGAATCGGCAATCAGCCCCAGCATTTT.

This chain links TRBV11-3 with TRBJ2-3, with 14 bases matching TRBD2. V was pared by 4 bases and J by 3 bases, with 9 bases of the junction left unmatched. CDR3 size: 18 residues. Germline V gene sequence: CDR1 SGHNT, CDR2 YENEEA. In nucleotides, the CDR3 is TGTGCCAGCAGCTCGCCGGGACTAGCGGGAGTAAGTACAGATACGCAGTATTTT. This translates into CASSSPGLAGVSTDTQYF.

The rearrangement joins TRBV4-3 to TRBJ2-1, with D possibly being TRBD1 (5 bases). The V gene lost 4 bases and the J gene lost 0 bases, with 13 bases spanning the gap. Germline V gene data show CDR1 as LGHNA and CDR2 as YSLEER. CDR3 length equals 16 residues. This CDR3 reads CASSLLLGRSYNEQFF. The CDR3 DNA reads as TGCGCCAGCAGCCTCCTGTTGGGGCGCTCCTACAATGAGCAGTTCTTC.

This clone was detected only a few times. This chain joins TRBV7-8 and TRBJ2-7; D ambiguous. The CDR3 runs 14 residues. With 2 bases removed from V and 6 bases from J, the gap between germline ends came to 14 bases. Germline assignment: CDR1 SGHVS and CDR2 FQNEAQ. CDR3 region: CASSLMSEELEQYF. CDR3 nucleotides: TGTGCCAGCAGCTTAATGAGTGAAGAGCTCGAGCAGTACTTC.

The V and J genes are TRBV11-3 and TRBJ2-7, with a tentative D call TRBD2 (6 bases). Trimming cost V 1 base and J 6 bases, with 13 bases left between them. CDR3 length: 14 residues. Germline CDR1 is SGHNT and CDR2 is YENEEA. Written as DNA, the CDR3 is TGTGCCAGCAGCTTAGGGACCTCTAGCGTCGAGCAGTACTTC. This codes for CASSLGTSSVEQYF.

The rearrangement joins TRBV25-1 to TRBJ2-1; possibly TRBD2 for D (6 bases). Trimming removed 2 bases from V and 7 bases from J, with 6 bases in between. The CDR3 runs 12 residues. Germline V CDR1 and CDR2: MGHDK, SYGVNS. CDR3 nucleotides: TGTGCCAGCAGTGAAGGGGGGAATGAGCAGTTCTTC. As protein: CASSEGGNEQFF.

The chain couples TRBV4-2 to TRBJ2-3, with 12 bases that match TRBD2. V shed 3 bases, J shed 5 bases, and the junction held 12 bases outside the gene matches. Germline V gene data show CDR1 as LGHNA and CDR2 as YNFKEQ. The CDR3 is 18 amino acids. Written as DNA, the CDR3 is TGTGCCAGCAGCCATTCCCTAGCGGGAGGGCCTGGTGGAGATACGCAGTATTTT. As protein: CASSHSLAGGPGGDTQYF.

The chain carries TRBV18 and TRBJ1-2, with 7 bases matching TRBD1. The CDR3 runs 13 residues. Germline CDR1 KGHSH, CDR2 LQKENI. V lost 5 bases and J lost 2; bases outside the gene matches: 2. The CDR3 loop is CASSSGQNYGYTF. CDR3 DNA sequence: TGTGCCAGCTCATCGGGACAGAACTATGGCTACACCTTC.

This clone was detected a few times. J is TRBJ1-2 and V is TRBV27, with D perhaps TRBD1 (6 bases). V gave up 6 bases and J gave up 4 bases, with 18 bases separating them. Germline loops: CDR1 MNHEY, CDR2 SMNVEV (reference sequence). CDR3 length: 15 amino acids. The CDR3 loop is CASSRSGAHSYGYTF. The CDR3 DNA reads TGTGCCAGCAGCAGGTCAGGGGCGCATAGCTATGGCTACACCTTC.

This chain joins TRBV5-4 and TRBJ1-2, with D possibly TRBD1 on 5 matching bases. The CDR3 consists of 13 residues. The germline V gene has CDR1 SGHNT and CDR2 YYREEE (reference sequence). Trimming removed 4 bases from V and 1 base from J, with 8 bases in between. The CDR3 sequence: CASSVDSNYGYTF. Written as DNA, the CDR3 is TGTGCCAGCAGCGTCGACAGTAACTATGGCTACACCTTC.

The chain joins TRBV2 to TRBJ2-3; a weak D match, TRBD2 (6 bases). Trimming pared 6 bases from V and 5 bases from J, leaving 15 bases between. Germline CDR1 is SNHLY and CDR2 is FYNNEI. This CDR3 comprises 14 residues. CDR3 residues: CASRPPGSLDTQYF. For the CDR3, the DNA is TGTGCCAGCAGACCACCCGGGAGTTTAGATACGCAGTATTTT. Variable domain in full (rest from reference TRBV2 and TRBJ2-3): EPEVTQTPSHQVTQMGQEVILRCVPISNHLYFYWYRQILGQKVEFLVSFYNNEISEKSEIFDDQFSVERPDGSNFTLKIRSTKLEDSAMYFCASRPPGSLDTQYFGPGTRLTVL.

In regard to this clone: The sample holds other DNA sequences that translate to the same CDR3. The rearrangement joins TRBV5-8 to TRBJ2-5; 16 bases map to TRBD2. Looked up from germline, CDR1 is SGHTS and CDR2 is YDEGEE. The V gene end was trimmed by 4 bases and the J gene end by 5 bases; junction bases not matched to a gene: 5. The CDR3 runs to 16 residues. Here the CDR3 DNA reads TGTGCCAGCAGCCCGGGACTAGCGGGAGGGCAGGAGACCCAGTACTTC. Its translation: CASSPGLAGGQETQYF.

The V and J genes are TRBV6-1 and TRBJ1-2, with a weak D call TRBD1 (5 bases). Per the germline V gene, CDR1 is MNHNS and CDR2 is SASEGT. Trimming left V 6 bases short and J 8 bases short, with 19 bases between. The CDR3 runs to 14 residues. The CDR3 loop is CASRAGMFTWGYTF. CDR3 nucleotides: TGTGCCAGCAGGGCAGGGATGTTCACTTGGGGCTACACCTTC.

This clone was detected a few times. The chain has TRBV25-1 and TRBJ1-1, with 10 bases fitting TRBD1. The trim removed 8 bases at V and 3 bases at J, leaving 9 bases unmatched. The germline V gene encodes CDR1 MGHDK and CDR2 SYGVNS. This CDR3 is built from 15 residues. Here the CDR3 reads CASQSLGQGDTEAFF. The CDR3 DNA reads TGTGCCAGCCAGAGTTTAGGACAGGGGGACACTGAAGCTTTCTTT.

This chain uses TRBV7-6 with TRBJ2-7; D might be TRBD2 (6 bases). V was pared by 1 base and J by 7 bases, with 11 bases between. The CDR3 length is 13 residues. The germline V gene has CDR1 SGHVS and CDR2 FNYEAQ. DNA of the CDR3: TGTGCCAGCAGCTTAGACGGCGGGATGGAGCAGTACTTC. Encoded protein: CASSLDGGMEQYF. The whole variable domain, filled in from reference TRBV7-6 and TRBJ2-7, reads GAGVSQSPRYKVTKRGQDVALRCDPISGHVSLYWYRQALGQGPEFLTYFNYEAQQDKSGLPNDRFSAERPEGSISTLTIQRTEQRDSAMYRCASSLDGGMEQYFGPGTRLTVT.